This entry features one T cell receptor (beta chain) sequence. Its antigen remains unknown. Germline CDR1 MNHEY, CDR2 SMNVEV (reference sequence). This CDR3 is built from 13 residues. V dropped 7 bases and J dropped 7 bases, with 14 bases sitting between them. These data are taken from a study of cytomegalovirus exposure and HLA in healthy donors. Study overall: Roughly 80 million unique TCRs from HLA-typed donors were held in an early data release. Whole-study results and caveats: Segments of the TCR beta V type were, in most cases, productive about 87% or about 30% of the time in an earlier analysis. CMV serostatus stood as the only immune exposure information on hand. Most subjects had HLA-A and HLA-B alleles reportedly predicted accurately by TCR beta sequences.

Vbeta (60) and Jbeta (13) primers were used in the PCR. Data came from immunoSEQ multiplex PCR; TCRdb stores just in-frame clones and leaves some out. Of approximately 170,000 clones in the sample, approximately 81% are singletons; the top ten hold approximately 2.4%. Sequences were obtained from PBMCs. This chain connects TRBV27 to TRBJ1-5; D might be TRBD1 (6 bases). The receptor was isolated from a male donor in good health and CMV-seronegative. The CDR3 region has the DNA TGTGCCAGCACTGGGACGCAGGGGCAGCCCCAGCATTTT. It translates to CASTGTQGQPQHF.